This T cell receptor (beta chain) was captured by sequencing in a study of OX40 agonist ivuxolimab in advanced cancers. Individuals having autoimmune disease history or systemic immunosuppression were not enrolled. This clone has only a few counts. Its cognate antigen is unknown. The table came from immunoSEQ multiplex PCR; TCRdb's copy has only in-frame clones and leaves some out. The sample contains 20,000 to 25,000 clones, 60% to 85% of which appear only once. Germline CDR1 reads MGHRA; CDR2 reads YSYEKL. This CDR3 is 16 amino acids long. With V trimmed by 0 bases and J by 3 bases, 6 bases remained unmatched. Study-level points and caveats: Among expanded peripheral T cells, antigen specificity went undetermined. CD8+ T cells (on average) carried more expanded clones than CD4+ T cells.

This TCR derives from an adult with an advanced solid tumor such as melanoma, head and neck, liver or kidney cancer. The sequencing used CD4+ or CD8+ T cells sorted from blood, collected in a trial of the OX40 agonist ivuxolimab. This rearrangement joins TRBV4-1 to TRBJ1-2; TRBD1 aligns across 8 bases. The CDR3 DNA reads TGCGCCAGCAGCCAAGATTTGGCAGGGGGCTACTATGGCTACACCTTC. Amino acids: CASSQDLAGGYYGYTF.